The subject of this entry is one T cell receptor beta chain. This clone is a singleton in its sample. Its cognate antigen has yet to be identified. Base qualities are not recorded, but no much larger clone differs from it by a single base. The immunoSEQ Assay, a bias-controlled multiplex PCR, was used to amplify TCRbeta CDR3 regions from genomic DNA. The paper's processing steps were these. Nucleated cell counts per sample were estimated from amplification of reference gene primers within the assay. To quantify the absolute abundance of each unique TCRbeta CDR3 rearrangement, sequence reads were collapsed and filtered. For each sample, productive Simpson clonality was calculated as the square root of Simpson's diversity index over productive rearrangements. TCRdb provides this immuneACCESS table in a form limited to in-frame rearrangements. Some clones are lacking; in checked studies, under half of them reflect an unresolved V gene, and why the rest are absent is not known. The DNA was the basis for D and trimming; V, J and clone size are from that table. The sample includes about 160,000 clones, with under 85% observed a single time. Approximately 2.6% of the sample is taken by the ten largest.

These data come from a study of blood T cell repertoires in COVID-19 (dated by TCRdb to about 2020). Regarding the study in general: Collaborator samples came from the United States, Italy and Spain and covered acute and convalescent phases of COVID-19. The repertoires were released in a freely available public database meant as a resource for research on the immune response to SARS-CoV-2. The dataset comprised deeply sampled blood TCRbeta repertoires from subjects exposed to, actively infected with, or recovered from COVID-19. Samples were obtained from the ongoing ImmuneRACE study (first 160 participants) and from 1,254 subjects provided by 6 global collaborators. Nearly every sample came with metadata listing a de-identified subject ID, COVID-19 status, age in years and sex. The prospective study material was composed of cDNA or gDNA derived from T cells, B-cell-depleted T cells, or PBMCs. HLA class I and class II types, where available, came from metadata supplied by the sample provider rather than from assay-based typing.

Whole blood was collected in K2EDTA tubes by collaborating institutions according to the institutions' own protocols. Collaborator samples were shipped for TCRbeta analysis as frozen whole blood, isolated PBMCs, or DNA extracted from either sample type. Study-level results and caveats: The quantity of clinical and demographic metadata differed by source and by participant and was supplied without curation.

V is cut back by 1 base and J by 3 bases, with 11 bases in the junction unmatched. In the germline V gene, CDR1 corresponds to LGHNA and CDR2 to YNFKEQ. The CDR3 sequence holds 19 residues, the cysteine and phenylalanine included. The retained sequence is limited to the CDR3, 57 bases, with the frame set at the first base. In this chain, TRBV4-2 is recombined with TRBJ2-3, with TRBD2 identical over 12 junction bases. Material for sequencing was peripheral blood. The receptor was isolated from a man between 65 and 85 years old with acute or convalescent COVID-19. The CDR3: CASSQAPSGGALVTDTQYF. The bases read TGTGCCAGCAGCCAAGCACCTAGCGGGGGGGCCTTGGTTACAGATACGCAGTATTTT.